This entry lists 7 T cell receptor beta chains sequenced from one sample in a study of blood T cell repertoires in COVID-19 (dated by TCRdb to about 2020). Library method: the immunoSEQ multiplex PCR assay. TCRdb mirrors the immuneACCESS table, restricted to in-frame sequences. Some clones are absent from its copies; in checked studies, under half trace to an unresolved V gene, and the reason for the others is unknown. The sample table records around 70,000 clones; 91% of these occur just once. In total, the top ten clones hold about 7.3% of the sample. Input material: peripheral blood. The receptors originated from a human donor in a cohort sampled during active COVID-19.

In the case of this clone: A read error may produce the germline difference seen at one junction end. Other DNA sequences of this sample code for an identical CDR3. The V call is TRBV9, the J call TRBJ2-5; 11 bases map to TRBD1. There are 16 residues in the CDR3. The germline V gene has CDR1 SGDLS and CDR2 YYNGEE. The CDR3 spells CASSGTGTGGQETQYF. The CDR3 nucleotides are TGTGCTAGCAGCGGGACCGGGACAGGGGGCCAAGAGACCCAGTACTTC. The whole variable domain, filled in from reference TRBV9 and TRBJ2-5, reads DSGVTQTPKHLITATGQRVTLRCSPRSGDLSVYWYQQSLDQGLQFLIQYYNGEERAKGNILERFSAQQFPDLHSELNLSSLELGDSALYFCASSGTGTGGQETQYFGPGTRLLVL.

The V call is TRBV5-4, the J call TRBJ2-7, with TRBD2 matching 12 bases. This CDR3 has 16 residues. Germline V gene sequence: CDR1 SGHNT, CDR2 YYREEE (reference sequence). V gave up 4 bases and J gave up 6 bases; unmatched junction bases: 11. In nucleotides, the CDR3 is TGTGCCAGCAGCCCGGTGGCTAGCGGGGGGGGACGCGAGCAGTACTTC. Its translation: CASSPVASGGGREQYF. Full variable domain (outside the CDR3, taken from reference TRBV5-4 and TRBJ2-7): ETGVTQSPTHLIKTRGQQVTLRCSSQSGHNTVSWYQQALGQGPQFIFQYYREEENGRGNFPPRFSGLQFPNYSSELNVNALELDDSALYLCASSPVASGGGREQYFGPGTRLTVT.

This clone ranks as medium-sized (0.01 to 0.1%). The rearrangement links TRBV6-5 to TRBJ2-2; D is ambiguous. CDR3 length: 13 amino acids. V lost 3 bases and J 1 base, leaving 3 bases between the germline ends. Germline values: CDR1 MNHEY, CDR2 SVGAGI. The CDR3: CASSYQNTGELFF. CDR3 DNA: TGTGCCAGCAGTTATCAGAACACCGGGGAGCTGTTTTTT.

This chain uses TRBV19 with TRBJ2-5; TRBD2 matches at 9 bases. This CDR3 spans 15 amino acids. Germline CDR1 and CDR2: LNHDA and SQIVND (reference sequence). After removal of 3 bases from V and 5 bases from J, the junction contained 7 bases not matched to a gene. The CDR3 spells CASSIRRGGRETQYF. The DNA for the CDR3 is TGTGCCAGTAGTATTCGGCGGGGGGGCCGTGAGACCCAGTACTTC.

This chain connects TRBV15 to TRBJ2-6; D perhaps matches TRBD2 (6 bases). V lost 0 bases and J lost 4, with 16 bases in between. The CDR3 has 18 residues. Germline values: CDR1 LNHNV, CDR2 YYDKDF (reference sequence). Written as DNA, the CDR3 is TGTGCCACCAGCAGAGATAAGCCCGGGGGTGCCGGGGCCAACGTCCTGACTTTC. Protein sequence: CATSRDKPGGAGANVLTF.

The J gene is TRBJ2-1, the V gene TRBV4-3; D perhaps matches TRBD2 (6 bases). Germline values: CDR1 LGHNA, CDR2 YSLEER. CDR3 length equals 17 residues. The ends were cut back, 1 base at V and 2 bases at J, with 15 bases in the middle. CDR3 sequence (DNA): TGCGCCAGCAGCCAAGGTGTCGGGAGTAGTCCCTACAATGAGCAGTTCTTC. As protein: CASSQGVGSSPYNEQFF.

The chain combines TRBV30 with TRBJ1-1; D unclear. The germline V gene encodes CDR1 GTSNPN and CDR2 SVGIG (reference sequence). This CDR3 has 14 amino acids. V lost 2 bases to trimming and J lost 2 bases, with 12 bases between them. The CDR3: CAWSLRVGNTEAFF. As DNA, the CDR3 is TGTGCCTGGAGTCTCCGGGTTGGAAACACTGAAGCTTTCTTT.